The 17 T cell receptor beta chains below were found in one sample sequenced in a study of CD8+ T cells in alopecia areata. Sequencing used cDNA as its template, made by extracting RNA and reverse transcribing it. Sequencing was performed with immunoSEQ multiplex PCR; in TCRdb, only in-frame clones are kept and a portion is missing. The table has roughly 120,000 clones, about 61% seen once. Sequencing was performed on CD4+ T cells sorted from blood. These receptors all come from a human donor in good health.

Written as DNA, the CDR3 is TGTGCCTGGAATGCGCTAAATAGGAACACTGAAGCTTTCTTT. It yields the protein CAWNALNRNTEAFF. This rearrangement joins TRBV30 to TRBJ1-1; D uncertain. This CDR3 comprises 14 residues. Trimming left V 4 bases short and J 1 base short, with 13 bases between. Germline V gene sequence: CDR1 GTSNPN, CDR2 SVGIG (reference sequence).

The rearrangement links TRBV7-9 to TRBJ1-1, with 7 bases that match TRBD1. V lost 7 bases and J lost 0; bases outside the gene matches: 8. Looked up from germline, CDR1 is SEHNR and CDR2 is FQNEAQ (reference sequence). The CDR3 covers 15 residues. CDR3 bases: TGTGCCAGCAACACACAGGGGATCATGAACACTGAAGCTTTCTTT. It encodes CASNTQGIMNTEAFF.

In DNA form, the CDR3 reads TGTGCCAGCAGTGAAATGGCAGGGGTTTCGAACACTGAAGCTTTCTTT. Residues: CASSEMAGVSNTEAFF. This chain links TRBV6-1 with TRBJ1-1; weak D call: TRBD1 (6 bases). V lost 2 bases and J lost 1, with 14 bases in between. The CDR3 runs to 16 residues. Per the germline V gene, CDR1 is MNHNS and CDR2 is SASEGT.

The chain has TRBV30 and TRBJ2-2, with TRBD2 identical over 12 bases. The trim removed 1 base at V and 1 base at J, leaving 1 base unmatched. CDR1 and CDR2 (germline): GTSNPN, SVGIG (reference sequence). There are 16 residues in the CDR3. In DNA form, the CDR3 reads TGTGCCTGGAGTGGGGGACTAGCGGGGAACACCGGGGAGCTGTTTTTT. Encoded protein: CAWSGGLAGNTGELFF.

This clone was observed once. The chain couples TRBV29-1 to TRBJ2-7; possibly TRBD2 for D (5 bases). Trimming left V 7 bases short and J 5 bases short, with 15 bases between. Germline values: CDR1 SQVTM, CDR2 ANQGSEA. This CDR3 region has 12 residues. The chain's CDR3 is CSGRLEGHEQYF. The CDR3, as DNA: TGCAGCGGCAGATTAGAGGGTCACGAGCAGTACTTC.

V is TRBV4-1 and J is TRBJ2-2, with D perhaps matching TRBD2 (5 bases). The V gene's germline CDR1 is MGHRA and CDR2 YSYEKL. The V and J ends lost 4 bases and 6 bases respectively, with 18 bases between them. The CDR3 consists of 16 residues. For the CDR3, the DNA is TGCGCCAGCAGCCCGCCGGGAAGGACGAAGGCCGGGGAGCTGTTTTTT. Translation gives CASSPPGRTKAGELFF.

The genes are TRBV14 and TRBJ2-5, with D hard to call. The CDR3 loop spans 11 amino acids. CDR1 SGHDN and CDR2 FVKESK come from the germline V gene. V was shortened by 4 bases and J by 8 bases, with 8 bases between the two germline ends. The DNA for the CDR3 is TGTGCCAGCAGCCGGGCGGATACCCAGTACTTC. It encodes CASSRADTQYF.

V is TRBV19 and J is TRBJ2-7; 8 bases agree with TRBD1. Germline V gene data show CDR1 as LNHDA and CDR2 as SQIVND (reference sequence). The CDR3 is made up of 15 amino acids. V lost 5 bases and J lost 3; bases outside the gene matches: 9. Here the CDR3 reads CASSLSGGASYEQYF. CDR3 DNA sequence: TGTGCCAGTAGTCTATCAGGGGGCGCGAGCTACGAGCAGTACTTC.

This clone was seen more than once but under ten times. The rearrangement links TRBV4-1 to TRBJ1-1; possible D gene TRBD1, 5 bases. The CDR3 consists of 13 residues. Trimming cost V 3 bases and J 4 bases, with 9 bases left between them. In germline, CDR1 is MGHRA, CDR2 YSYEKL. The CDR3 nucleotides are TGCGCCAGCAGCCATGGGGACTTCACTGAAGCTTTCTTT. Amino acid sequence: CASSHGDFTEAFF.

Written as DNA, the CDR3 is TGCGCCAGCCGGGCCGCAGAGGGGACAGATACGCAGTATTTT. It specifies CASRAAEGTDTQYF. This rearrangement joins TRBV5-1 to TRBJ2-3, with D perhaps TRBD1 or TRBD2 (5 bases each). The CDR3 is 14 amino acids. Per the germline V gene, CDR1 is SGHRS and CDR2 is YFSETQ. Trimming took off 7 bases at V and 3 bases at J, with 15 bases between the two ends.

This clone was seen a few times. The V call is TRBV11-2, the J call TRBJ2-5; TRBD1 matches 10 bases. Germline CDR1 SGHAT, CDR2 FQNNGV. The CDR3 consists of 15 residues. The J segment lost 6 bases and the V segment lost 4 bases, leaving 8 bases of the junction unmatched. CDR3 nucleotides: TGTGCCAGCAGCTCTCGACAGGGGGCAGTGAAGACCCAGTACTTC. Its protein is CASSSRQGAVKTQYF. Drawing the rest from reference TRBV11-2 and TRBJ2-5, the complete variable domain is EAGVAQSPRYKIIEKRQSVAFWCNPISGHATLYWYQQILGQGPKLLIQFQNNGVVDDSQLPKDRFSAERLKGVDSTLKIQPAKLEDSAVYLCASSSRQGAVKTQYFGPGTRLLVL.

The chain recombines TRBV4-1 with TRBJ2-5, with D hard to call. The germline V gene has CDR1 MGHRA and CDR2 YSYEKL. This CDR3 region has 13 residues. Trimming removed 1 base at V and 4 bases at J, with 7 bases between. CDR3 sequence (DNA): TGCGCCAGCAGCCAAGTCTATGGAGAGACCCAGTACTTC. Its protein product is CASSQVYGETQYF.

The CDR3 bases are TGTGCCAGCAGCCCAAACCACGCCAGGGGGGTGGATGAGCAGTTCTTC. Encoded protein: CASSPNHARGVDEQFF. V gene TRBV4-2 combines with J gene TRBJ2-1; the D gene is possibly TRBD1 (7 bases). V lost 4 bases and J lost 8, with 21 bases in between. The germline gives CDR1 LGHNA, CDR2 YNFKEQ. The CDR3 contains 16 residues.

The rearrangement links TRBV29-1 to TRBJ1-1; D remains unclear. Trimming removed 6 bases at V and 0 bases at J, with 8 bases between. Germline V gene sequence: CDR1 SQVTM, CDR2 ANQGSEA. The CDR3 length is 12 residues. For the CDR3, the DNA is TGCAGCGTAGGACGGATGAACACTGAAGCTTTCTTT. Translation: CSVGRMNTEAFF.

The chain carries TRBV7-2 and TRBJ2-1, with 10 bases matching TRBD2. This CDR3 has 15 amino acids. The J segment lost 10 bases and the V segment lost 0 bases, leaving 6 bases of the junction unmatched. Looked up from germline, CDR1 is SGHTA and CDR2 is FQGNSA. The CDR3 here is CASSLALSGGGEQFF. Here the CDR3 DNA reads TGTGCCAGCAGCTTAGCGCTGAGCGGGGGGGGAGAGCAGTTCTTC.

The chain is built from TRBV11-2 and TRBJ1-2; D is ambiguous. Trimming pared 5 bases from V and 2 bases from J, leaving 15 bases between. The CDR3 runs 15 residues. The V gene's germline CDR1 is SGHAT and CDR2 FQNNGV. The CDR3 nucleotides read TGTGCCAGCAGCCAACCCGGACGGACGAACTATGGCTACACCTTC. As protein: CASSQPGRTNYGYTF. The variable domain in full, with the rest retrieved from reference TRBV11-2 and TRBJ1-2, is EAGVAQSPRYKIIEKRQSVAFWCNPISGHATLYWYQQILGQGPKLLIQFQNNGVVDDSQLPKDRFSAERLKGVDSTLKIQPAKLEDSAVYLCASSQPGRTNYGYTFGSGTRLTVV.

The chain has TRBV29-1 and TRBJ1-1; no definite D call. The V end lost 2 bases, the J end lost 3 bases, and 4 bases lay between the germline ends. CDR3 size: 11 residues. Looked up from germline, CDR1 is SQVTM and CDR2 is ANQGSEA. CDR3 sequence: CSVERDTEAFF. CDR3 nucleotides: TGCAGCGTTGAACGGGACACTGAAGCTTTCTTT.